The 2 T cell receptor beta chains reported below all come from one sample, sequenced in a study of T cell responses to AZD1222 COVID-19 vaccine (dated by TCRdb to the early 2020s). Receptors were amplified or captured by the immunoSEQ multiplex PCR assay. The source is immuneACCESS, and TCRdb retained only in-frame sequences with V and J called. Part of the clones is not carried over; for the studies checked, unresolved V genes explain less than half of this, and the remainder is unexplained. For this sample the table gives 160,000 or so clones, of which 88% were detected only once. Roughly 5% of the sample belongs to the ten largest clones. The meaning of the sample's time point label: baseline before first vaccination. The source was peripheral blood, collected on day 0 of AZD1222 vaccination. These receptors were taken from an adult in good health.

The chain is built from TRBV21-1 and TRBJ1-6; TRBD1 is the table's D call, not checked against the DNA. TRBV21-1 is annotated as a pseudogene. The CDR3 covers 13 residues. This CDR3 reads CASKGQGRSPLHF. The DNA for the CDR3 is TGTGCCAGCAAGGGACAGGGTAGGTCACCCCTCCACTTT.

This chain joins TRBV28 and TRBJ1-1; D may be TRBD1 (6 bases). Trimming removed 2 bases from V and 1 base from J, with 8 bases in between. The CDR3 runs to 14 residues. CDR1 is MDHEN, CDR2 SYDVKM, per germline. CDR3 in amino acids: CASSLQGPNTEAFF. The CDR3 DNA sequence: TGTGCCAGCAGTTTACAGGGGCCGAACACTGAAGCTTTCTTT.